The 13 T cell receptor beta chains reported below all come from one sample, sequenced in a study of blood T cell repertoires in COVID-19. Using immunoSEQ multiplex PCR, the repertoire was profiled, and TCRdb retains in-frame clones only, with some absent. The top ten clones hold under 1.2% of a sample with 370,000 or so clones, approximately 80% of them seen once. Source material: peripheral blood. Receptor source: a human donor with acute or convalescent COVID-19. The donor label of this sample is uncertain.

The rearrangement joins TRBV6-4 to TRBJ2-1, with TRBD2 identical over 12 bases. The CDR3 is 17 residues long. From germline, CDR1 is MRHNA and CDR2 SNTAGT. With V trimmed by 5 bases and J by 0 bases, 5 bases remained unmatched. CDR3 bases: TGTGCCAGCAGTCTCCTAGCGGGAGGGAGCTCCTACAATGAGCAGTTCTTC. Residues: CASSLLAGGSSYNEQFF.

This chain joins TRBV4-2 and TRBJ1-1, with D perhaps TRBD1 (5 bases). This CDR3 has 13 residues. V dropped 9 bases and J dropped 1 base, with 12 bases sitting between them. Germline V gene data show CDR1 as LGHNA and CDR2 as YNFKEQ. CDR3 bases: TGTGCCAGTAAAATCGGGGGGAACACTGAAGCTTTCTTT. Encoded protein: CASKIGGNTEAFF.

A few counts support this clone. V is TRBV4-1 and J is TRBJ2-7; D is possibly TRBD1 (6 bases). V was cut by 0 bases and J by 0 bases, with 15 bases left in between. CDR1 is MGHRA, CDR2 YSYEKL, per germline. The CDR3 spans 17 residues. The CDR3 nucleotides read TGCGCCAGCAGCCAAGATCACTTGGCAGGGGCCTCCTACGAGCAGTACTTC. This translates into CASSQDHLAGASYEQYF.

The chain couples TRBV7-8 to TRBJ1-1; D unresolved. This CDR3 contains 14 residues. Trimming took 1 base from V and 1 from J, leaving 7 bases between them. Germline values: CDR1 SGHVS, CDR2 FQNEAQ. For the CDR3, the DNA is TGTGCCAGCAGCTTAGGTCACAGGAACACTGAAGCTTTCTTT. It codes for CASSLGHRNTEAFF.

This clone was seen only a few times. The chain joins TRBV6-6 to TRBJ2-7; TRBD2 aligns across 12 bases. This CDR3 contains 15 residues. With 5 bases clipped from V and 4 bases from J, the junction kept 6 bases outside the gene matches. Per germline, CDR1 MNHNY and CDR2 SVGAGI (reference sequence). The CDR3 reads CASSQTSGGWYEQYF. CDR3 bases: TGTGCCAGCAGTCAAACTAGCGGGGGGTGGTACGAGCAGTACTTC.

The count of this clone is one. The V gene is TRBV6-1, the J gene TRBJ1-5; no clear D gene. V dropped 0 bases and J dropped 0 bases, with 12 bases sitting between them. The CDR3 extends over 17 amino acids. Germline V gives CDR1 MNHNS, CDR2 SASEGT. CDR3 sequence reads: CASSEAFRQNSNQPQHF. CDR3 nucleotides: TGTGCCAGCAGTGAAGCGTTTCGACAAAATAGCAATCAGCCCCAGCATTTT.

The CDR3 reads CASSPQGGRELYEQYF. The CDR3, as DNA: TGTGCCAGCAGCCCCCAGGGGGGACGGGAGTTGTACGAGCAGTACTTC. V is TRBV7-9 and J is TRBJ2-7, with a weak D call TRBD1 (7 bases). V lost 5 bases and J 4 bases, leaving 21 bases between the germline ends. The CDR3 has 16 residues. The germline V gene encodes CDR1 SEHNR and CDR2 FQNEAQ (reference sequence).

This clone occurred once. This chain uses TRBV19 with TRBJ1-5; 9 bases agree with TRBD1. This CDR3 region has 17 residues. Trimming removed 5 bases from V and 7 bases from J; junction bases left unmatched: 15. The germline V gene has CDR1 LNHDA and CDR2 SQIVND (reference sequence). CDR3 region: CASSPATGQGYNQPQHF. The CDR3 nucleotides read TGTGCCAGTAGTCCCGCCACGGGACAGGGATACAACCAGCCCCAGCATTTT.

Of note for this clone: Other DNA sequences in this specimen translate into the identical CDR3. CDR3 residues: CASSPDRGMNTEAFF. CDR3 bases: TGTGCCAGCTCACCAGACAGGGGAATGAACACTGAAGCTTTCTTT. The chain recombines TRBV18 with TRBJ1-1; 8 bases match TRBD1. CDR3 length: 15 residues. The germline gives CDR1 KGHSH, CDR2 LQKENI. J was trimmed by 0 bases and V by 2 bases; bases with no gene match: 2.

The rearrangement links TRBV5-4 to TRBJ2-7; D perhaps matches TRBD1 (6 bases). CDR3 size: 14 residues. In germline, CDR1 is SGHNT, CDR2 YYREEE (reference sequence). V was clipped by 4 bases and J by 6 bases, with 17 bases between them. The CDR3 sequence is CASSGHGVGGEQYF. In DNA, the CDR3 is TGTGCCAGCAGCGGACATGGAGTAGGGGGCGAGCAGTACTTC.

This chain uses TRBV11-2 with TRBJ1-1; D is ambiguous. Germline CDR1 is SGHAT and CDR2 is FQNNGV. The CDR3 has 16 residues. V was shortened by 1 base and J by 0 bases, with 12 bases between the two germline ends. The CDR3 sequence: CASSLVAGMMNTEAFF. In DNA form, the CDR3 reads TGTGCCAGCAGCTTAGTTGCAGGTATGATGAACACTGAAGCTTTCTTT.

This chain joins TRBV19 and TRBJ1-5; TRBD1 aligns across 8 bases. Germline assignment: CDR1 LNHDA and CDR2 SQIVND (reference sequence). V dropped 5 bases and J dropped 6; count of bases not matched to a gene: 9. CDR3 size: 15 residues. CDR3 in DNA: TGTGCCAGTAGTTTCGAGGACAGGGTGGGTCAGCCCCAGCATTTT. Encoded protein: CASSFEDRVGQPQHF.

This clone was detected only once. The rearrangement joins TRBV29-1 to TRBJ1-2; 8 nucleotides line up with TRBD1. Per the germline V gene, CDR1 is SQVTM and CDR2 is ANQGSEA. V gave up 4 bases and J gave up 3 bases; unmatched junction bases: 1. CDR3 size: 12 residues. CDR3 nucleotide sequence: TGCAGCGTTGGGGGACAGGACTATGGCTACACCTTC. This sequence encodes CSVGGQDYGYTF.